These 26 T cell receptor beta chains were all obtained from the same sample, sequenced in a study of metastatic and nonmetastatic thyroid tumors. No patient had received any treatment before thyroid surgery. TCRdb reassembled clones from the PCR reads with MiXCR. Of 45,000 to 50,000 clones in the sample, approximately 20% were seen once. Sample: blood. Every receptor here comes from a male donor with papillary thyroid cancer or a benign thyroid nodule (not recorded which). Some clones in this sample may be carry-over from other donors' samples.

In its sample, this clone was seen many times. This rearrangement joins TRBV20-1 to TRBJ2-3; TRBD2 aligns across 7 bases. CDR1 and CDR2 from the germline V gene are DFQATT and SNEGSKA (reference sequence). Trimming removed 5 bases from V and 4 bases from J; junction bases left unmatched: 12. The CDR3 has 15 residues. The chain's CDR3 is CSAATREAEADTQYF. The DNA of the CDR3 is TGCAGTGCTGCCACTCGGGAGGCAGAGGCAGATACGCAGTATTTT.

This clone was detected ten times or more. V is TRBV5-1 and J is TRBJ2-2, with 8 bases identical to TRBD1. The CDR3 sequence is 16 residues long. With V trimmed by 3 bases and J by 5 bases, 9 bases remained unmatched. CDR1 is SGHRS and CDR2 is YFSETQ in the germline V gene. CDR3 amino acids: CASSSGWTGRTGELFF. CDR3 coding DNA: TGCGCCAGCAGCTCGGGATGGACAGGGAGGACCGGGGAGCTGTTTTTT.

This clone was detected only once. The CDR3 sequence is CASSQVGDRAGGYTF. The CDR3 DNA reads as TGTGCCAGCAGCCAAGTTGGGGACAGGGCGGGTGGCTACACCTTC. J is TRBJ1-2 and V is TRBV4-2, with 9 bases matching TRBD1. There are 15 residues in the CDR3. Germline V gives CDR1 LGHNA, CDR2 YNFKEQ. Losses at the gene ends were 1 base for V and 7 bases for J; bases not matched to a gene: 7.

The chain joins TRBV20-1 to TRBJ2-2; no definite D call. The CDR3 is 12 residues long. Per the germline V gene, CDR1 is DFQATT and CDR2 is SNEGSKA (reference sequence). The V and J ends lost 0 bases and 5 bases respectively, with 4 bases between them. The CDR3 spells CSARDQTGELFF. CDR3 nucleotides: TGCAGTGCTAGAGATCAAACCGGGGAGCTGTTTTTT.

This clone was picked up many times. The V and J genes are TRBV20-1 and TRBJ1-5; possibly TRBD1 for D (5 bases). The CDR3 has 14 amino acids. CDR1 and CDR2 from the germline V gene are DFQATT and SNEGSKA (reference sequence). V was cut by 1 base and J by 7 bases, with 14 bases left in between. In nucleotides, the CDR3 is TGCAGTGCTAGAGGGGGGGGACGTCTGCAGCCCCAGCATTTT. This sequence encodes CSARGGGRLQPQHF.

The chain carries TRBV30 and TRBJ1-6; D is uncertain. The CDR3 is made up of 12 amino acids. The germline V and J ends were trimmed by 3 bases and 17 bases, with 17 bases remaining between them. The germline V gene has CDR1 GTSNPN and CDR2 SVGIG (reference sequence). This chain's CDR3 is CAWSAHSGGFHF. DNA for the CDR3: TGTGCCTGGAGCGCACATAGCGGTGGATTCCACTTT.

This clone was seen repeatedly, ten times or more. Written as DNA, the CDR3 is TGTGCCAGCAGCAGGTGGGACAGCTCCTACAATGAGCAGTTCTTC. Protein: CASSRWDSSYNEQFF. This chain joins TRBV7-9 and TRBJ2-1; 7 bases agree with TRBD1. The CDR3 has 15 residues. The germline V gene has CDR1 SEHNR and CDR2 FQNEAQ (reference sequence). Unmatched junction bases numbered 4, after V lost 5 bases and J lost 0 bases.

Ten or more counts support this clone. One junction end does not reproduce the germline sequence, and a read error may be involved. The chain combines TRBV7-8 with TRBJ2-3; 11 bases fit TRBD2. The CDR3 is 15 amino acids. The germline gives CDR1 SGHVS, CDR2 FQNEAQ. For the CDR3, the DNA is TGTGCCAGCAGCCTAGCGGGGGGTAGCACAGATACGCAGTATTTT. This codes for CASSLAGGSTDTQYF.

This clone was seen repeatedly, ten times or more. The J gene is TRBJ2-1, the V gene TRBV11-2; 8 bases align to TRBD2. V trimming: 0 bases; J trimming: 7 bases; junction bases outside the gene matches: 8. Germline CDR1 SGHAT, CDR2 FQNNGV. The CDR3 totals 16 residues. DNA for the CDR3: TGTGCCAGCAGCTTAGATACGGGGGGGGTGAAAAATGAGCAGTTCTTC. Translated: CASSLDTGGVKNEQFF.

J is TRBJ2-7 and V is TRBV7-2, with D unclear. The CDR3 has 15 amino acids. V shed 1 base and J shed 3 bases, with 13 bases lying between them. Germline values: CDR1 SGHTA, CDR2 FQGNSA. CDR3 sequence (DNA): TGTGCCAGCAGCTTAGTGGCCCAAGGGAACTACGAGCAGTACTTC. Amino acid sequence: CASSLVAQGNYEQYF. Complete variable domain (other parts from reference TRBV7-2 and TRBJ2-7): GAGVSQSPSNKVTEKGKDVELRCDPISGHTALYWYRQSLGQGLEFLIYFQGNSAPDKSGLPSDRFSAERTGGSVSTLTIQRTQQEDSAVYLCASSLVAQGNYEQYFGPGTRLTVT.

This clone appeared many times. The rearrangement links TRBV2 to TRBJ2-5; 10 bases fit TRBD2. CDR3 length: 17 residues. The V gene end was trimmed by 8 bases and the J gene end by 2 bases; junction bases not matched to a gene: 14. Germline CDR1 SNHLY, CDR2 FYNNEI. CDR3 sequence (DNA): TGTGCCAGCGACCCAGCTACTAGCGGGGAGACGCAAGAGACCCAGTACTTC. It translates to CASDPATSGETQETQYF.

Concerning this clone itself: It may be a read error: a sequence one base away is much more abundant. Other nucleotide sequences from this sample produce the same CDR3. The V and J genes are TRBV6-1 and TRBJ1-2, with a weak D call TRBD1 (6 bases). This CDR3 contains 15 residues. The V gene's germline CDR1 is MNHNS and CDR2 SASEGT. V was cut by 0 bases and J by 8 bases, with 16 bases left in between. In nucleotides, the CDR3 is TGTGCCAGCAGTGAAGCAGGGGGTGTCCGGGAGGGCTACACCTTC. Its protein product is CASSEAGGVREGYTF.

In its sample, this clone was seen many times. The chain combines TRBV18 with TRBJ2-7; D is uncertain. CDR3 length: 11 residues. Trimming took 3 bases from V and 4 from J, leaving 4 bases between them. Germline V gene lookup returns CDR1 KGHSH and CDR2 LQKENI. CDR3 sequence (DNA): TGTGCCAGCTCACCGGGATACGAGCAGTACTTC. Translation gives CASSPGYEQYF.

The sample holds one count of this clone. The rearrangement uses TRBV3-1 and TRBJ1-2, with D perhaps matching TRBD1 (5 bases). Germline assignment: CDR1 LGHDT and CDR2 YNNKEL (reference sequence). Trimming removed 1 base from V and 1 base from J, with 10 bases in between. CDR3 length: 15 amino acids. CDR3 residues: CASSQAVQGNYGYTF. The CDR3 DNA reads TGTGCCAGCAGCCAAGCAGTCCAGGGTAACTATGGCTACACCTTC.

The table lists this clone with many counts. The chain combines TRBV29-1 with TRBJ2-1; 9 bases align to TRBD2. The CDR3 is 14 residues long. The V gene end was trimmed by 7 bases and the J gene end by 4 bases; junction bases not matched to a gene: 8. Germline CDR1 is SQVTM and CDR2 is ANQGSEA. CDR3 sequence reads: CSAPKAGGYNEQFF. The DNA for the CDR3 is TGCAGCGCACCAAAGGCGGGAGGGTACAATGAGCAGTTCTTC.

About this clone: Given the absence of the conserved phenylalanine or tryptophan at the CDR3 end, a read error is likely. The CDR3 spells CASSQTSGIPSGANVLTS. In DNA form, the CDR3 reads TGTGCCAGCTCACAAACTAGCGGGATTCCCTCTGGTGCCAACGTCCTGACTTCC. The chain joins TRBV18 to TRBJ2-6, with 10 bases that match TRBD2. Germline V gene data show CDR1 as KGHSH and CDR2 as LQKENI. CDR3 length: 18 residues.

The V gene is TRBV5-1, the J gene TRBJ1-2, with 8 bases lining up with TRBD1. The CDR3 is 14 amino acids. After removal of 5 bases from V and 4 bases from J, the junction contained 7 bases not matched to a gene. Germline V CDR1 and CDR2: SGHRS, YFSETQ. The CDR3 DNA follows: TGCGCCAGCAGGATCACAACAGGGGGCTATGGCTACACCTTC. As protein: CASRITTGGYGYTF.

Ten or more counts support this clone. The chain uses TRBV5-6 and TRBJ2-1; TRBD2 aligns across 8 bases. J lost 6 bases, V lost 4 bases, and 3 bases had no gene match. Germline loops: CDR1 SGHDT, CDR2 YYEEEE. The CDR3 is 13 residues long. The CDR3 sequence is CASSPGTSNEQFF. DNA for the CDR3: TGTGCCAGCAGCCCCGGGACTAGCAATGAGCAGTTCTTC.

This chain connects TRBV30 to TRBJ2-6; D tentatively reads TRBD1 or TRBD2 (5 bases each). Germline V lookup: CDR1 GTSNPN, CDR2 SVGIG (reference sequence). CDR3 length: 15 residues. V was cut by 3 bases and J by 2 bases, with 11 bases left in between. CDR3 coding DNA: TGTGCCTGGAGAAGTGGGGGTCCTGGGGCCAACGTCCTGACTTTC. Translating gives CAWRSGGPGANVLTF.

V gene TRBV18 combines with J gene TRBJ1-6; TRBD1 matches at 7 bases. J gave up 6 bases and V 2 bases, and 7 bases lay outside the gene matches. Germline V gene sequence: CDR1 KGHSH, CDR2 LQKENI. The CDR3 length is 16 residues. CDR3 loop: CASSPIRTGLNSPLHF. CDR3 bases: TGTGCCAGCTCACCAATAAGGACAGGCCTTAATTCACCCCTCCACTTT.

This chain uses TRBV28 with TRBJ1-4; 7 bases map to TRBD1. The CDR3 spans 15 residues. Trimming took 5 bases from V and 3 from J; bases not matched to a gene: 6. The V gene's germline CDR1 is MDHEN and CDR2 SYDVKM. The CDR3, as DNA: TGTGCCAGCAGTGGACAGGAGCACGCTAATGAAAAACTGTTTTTT. Translated: CASSGQEHANEKLFF.

This clone was recorded many times. The chain recombines TRBV29-1 with TRBJ2-7; maybe TRBD1 (5 bases). Germline CDR1 and CDR2: SQVTM and ANQGSEA. Trimming took 5 bases from V and 3 from J, leaving 11 bases between them. This CDR3 contains 12 residues. The CDR3 here is CSVSVDSYEQYF. In DNA, the CDR3 is TGCAGCGTTTCTGTTGACAGCTACGAGCAGTACTTC.

Judged by abundance, this clone is medium-sized. The chain is built from TRBV28 and TRBJ1-5; TRBD1 aligns across 7 bases. CDR1 MDHEN and CDR2 SYDVKM come from the germline V gene. V dropped 6 bases and J dropped 2; count of bases not matched to a gene: 7. The CDR3 is 15 amino acids. The CDR3 DNA follows: TGTGCCAGCAGCGCAGAGGGGGCGCGCAATCAGCCCCAGCATTTT. Protein: CASSAEGARNQPQHF.

This clone occurred many times. The rearrangement uses TRBV9 and TRBJ2-3; perhaps TRBD2 as D (6 bases). The length of the CDR3 is 15 residues. In germline, CDR1 is SGDLS, CDR2 YYNGEE. Deletions cut 0 bases from V and 1 base from J, with 9 bases between. The CDR3 spells CASSVVASGTDTQYF. For the CDR3, the DNA is TGTGCCAGCAGCGTAGTGGCTAGCGGCACAGATACGCAGTATTTT.

This clone has a count of ten or more. Different DNA sequences within this sample yield the same CDR3. The chain joins TRBV20-1 to TRBJ2-3; D might be TRBD2 (7 bases). With 6 bases removed from V and 4 bases from J, the gap between germline ends came to 17 bases. The CDR3 is 14 amino acids. Germline V gene lookup returns CDR1 DFQATT and CDR2 SNEGSKA (reference sequence). The CDR3 here is CSAKTRGGPDTQYF. The DNA of the CDR3 is TGCAGTGCAAAGACTAGGGGGGGGCCAGATACGCAGTATTTT.

This clone has a count of ten or more. This rearrangement joins TRBV7-9 to TRBJ1-1, with a tentative D call TRBD1 (6 bases). CDR3 size: 14 residues. Germline CDR1 is SEHNR and CDR2 is FQNEAQ (reference sequence). Trimming removed 1 base at V and 1 base at J, with 7 bases between. CDR3 nucleotides: TGTGCCAGCAGCTTAGAGGGACAGAACACTGAAGCTTTCTTT. It codes for CASSLEGQNTEAFF.